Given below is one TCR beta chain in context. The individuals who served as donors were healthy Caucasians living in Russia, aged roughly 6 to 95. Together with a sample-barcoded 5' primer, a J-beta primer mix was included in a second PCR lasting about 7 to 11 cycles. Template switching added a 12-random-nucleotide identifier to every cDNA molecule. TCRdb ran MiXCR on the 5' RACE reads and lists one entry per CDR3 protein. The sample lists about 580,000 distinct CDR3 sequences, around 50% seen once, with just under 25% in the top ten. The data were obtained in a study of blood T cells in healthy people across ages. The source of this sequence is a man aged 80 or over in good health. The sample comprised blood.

Here the CDR3 reads CSATDTNTEAFF. The CDR3 nucleotides read TGCAGTGCGACGGACACGAACACTGAAGCTTTCTTT. The chain recombines TRBV20-1 with TRBJ1-1; perhaps TRBD1 as D (5 bases). Trimming removed 6 bases from V and 1 base from J, with 9 bases in between. The CDR3 covers 12 residues. Germline CDR1 DFQATT, CDR2 SNEGSKA (reference sequence).